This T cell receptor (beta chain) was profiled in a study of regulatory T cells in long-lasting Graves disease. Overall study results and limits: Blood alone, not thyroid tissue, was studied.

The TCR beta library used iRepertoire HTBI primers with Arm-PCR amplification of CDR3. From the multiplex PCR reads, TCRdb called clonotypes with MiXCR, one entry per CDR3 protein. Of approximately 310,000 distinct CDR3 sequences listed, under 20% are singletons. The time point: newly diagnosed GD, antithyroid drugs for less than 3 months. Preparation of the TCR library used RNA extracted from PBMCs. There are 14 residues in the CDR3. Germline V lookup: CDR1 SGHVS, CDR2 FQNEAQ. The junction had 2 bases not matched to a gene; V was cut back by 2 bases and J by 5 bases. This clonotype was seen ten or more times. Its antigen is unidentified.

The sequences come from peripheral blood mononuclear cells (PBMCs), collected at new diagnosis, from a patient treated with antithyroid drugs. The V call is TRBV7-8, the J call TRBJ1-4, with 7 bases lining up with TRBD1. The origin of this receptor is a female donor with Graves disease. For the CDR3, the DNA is TGTGCCAGCAGCTTAATCAGGGGGAATGAAAAACTGTTTTTT. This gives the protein CASSLIRGNEKLFF.